This T cell receptor beta chain was identified in a study of naive and memory T cell subsets. Study-wide points: Expression changes during T cell differentiation may affect RNA-based TCR counts. Naive and memory repertoire findings lacked a ground truth for validation.

A 12-nucleotide UMI and the SP2 primer were added to the cDNA 3' end by oligonucleotide ligation. Using its own MiXCR run on the UMI-ligation and nested PCR reads, TCRdb lists one record per CDR3 protein. Its listing shows about twelve distinct CDR3 sequences. V dropped 6 bases and J dropped 1; count of bases not matched to a gene: 13. CDR1 is KGHSH, CDR2 LQKENI, per germline. The CDR3 is 17 amino acids. Cells stained for CD3, CD4, CD8, CD45RA, CD27 and viability were sorted into four CD45RA/CD27 subsets. This clonotype is a singleton in its sample. Its antigen remains unknown. The size of this beta chain means little, since it is a stray read in a library made for alpha chains.

The sequenced sample consisted of effector memory CD4+ T cells from blood. The subset denotes: effector memory, CD45RA- CD27-. The clonotype comes from a human donor in good health. The V call is TRBV18, the J call TRBJ2-3, with 7 nucleotides matching TRBD2. The CDR3: CASSATWTSLGTDTQYF. CDR3 sequence (DNA): TGTGCCAGCTCCGCGACCTGGACTAGTTTGGGCACAGATACGCAGTATTTT. The full variable domain, completed using reference TRBV18 and TRBJ2-3, is NAGVMQNPRHLVRRRGQEARLRCSPMKGHSHVYWYRQLPEEGLKFMVYLQKENIIDESGMPKERFSAEFPKEGPSILRIQQVVRGDSAAYFCASSATWTSLGTDTQYFGPGTRLTVL.